This is a list of T cell receptor beta chains from one sample in a study of blood T cell repertoires in COVID-19. The data were produced by immunoSEQ multiplex PCR, yet TCRdb's version contains in-frame clones alone and is incomplete. Among roughly 170,000 clones listed, approximately 74% were seen once. The sample consisted of peripheral blood. Receptor source: a woman aged 80 or over with acute or convalescent COVID-19. CDR3s include the opening cysteine and the closing phenylalanine or tryptophan. The D gene is left open where the match is weak. Size values are once, few and many counts, or a class for expanded clones, and some rows have none.

clone size	CDR3 length	V gene	J gene	D gene	CDR3 DNA	CDR3 protein
-	16	TRBV7-9	TRBJ2-3	TRBD2	TGTGCCAGCAGCTTGGGGGGAGCGGGAGGGGCAGATACGCAGTATTTT	CASSLGGAGGADTQYF
-	13	TRBV10-3	TRBJ1-3	-	TGTGCCATCAGTGGGACAGTTGAGGACACCATATATTTT	CAISGTVEDTIYF
few	13	TRBV12-3/TRBV12-4	TRBJ2-3	-	TGTGCCAACTGGGACTCTCACACAGATACGCAGTATTTT	CANWDSHTDTQYF
-	18	TRBV5-4	TRBJ2-1	-	TGTGCCAGCAGCTTGGGACTAGTTCGGGGAAGCTCCTACAATGAGCAGTTCTTC	CASSLGLVRGSSYNEQFF
-	14	TRBV7-2	TRBJ1-2	-	TGTGCCAGCAGCTTCTACGGACGGGAGGAAGGCTACACCTTC	CASSFYGREEGYTF
once	15	TRBV28	TRBJ1-1	TRBD1	TGTGCCAGCAGTTCCGGGACAGCAATGAACACTGAAGCTTTCTTT	CASSSGTAMNTEAFF
-	19	TRBV6-2/TRBV6-3	TRBJ2-7	-	TGTGCCAGCAGTTACTCGGGTCTTTTTCGTGGGCGCGCGTCCTACGAGCAGTACTTC	CASSYSGLFRGRASYEQYF
-	17	TRBV28	TRBJ1-6	TRBD1	TGTGCCAGCAGTTTATGGGACAGGGGGCAGTTGGATTCACCCCTCCACTTT	CASSLWDRGQLDSPLHF
-	15	TRBV6-2/TRBV6-3	TRBJ2-2	TRBD2	TGTGCCAGCAGTCCGACTAGCGGGAGTGGCGGGGAGCTGTTTTTT	CASSPTSGSGGELFF
-	14	TRBV30	TRBJ2-7	TRBD1	TGTGCCTGGAGTGTGGGGGGACAGGGGTTCGAGCAGTACTTC	CAWSVGGQGFEQYF
-	15	TRBV4-1	TRBJ2-5	-	TGCGCCAGCAGCCAATCCCCCGACAGTGAAGAGACCCAGTACTTC	CASSQSPDSEETQYF
-	16	TRBV5-1	TRBJ2-5	TRBD2	TGCGCCAGCAGCTTGTCCCATAGCGGGGCGGGAGAGACCCAGTACTTC	CASSLSHSGAGETQYF
-	15	TRBV18	TRBJ2-7	-	TGTGCCAGCTCACCAACCTCAGGGGCTTCCTACGAGCAGTACTTC	CASSPTSGASYEQYF
-	16	TRBV7-2	TRBJ2-7	TRBD1	TGTGCCAGCAGCGTCGGGACAGGGAAGTTCTCCTACGAGCAGTACTTC	CASSVGTGKFSYEQYF
-	14	TRBV2	TRBJ1-4	-	TGTGCCAGCAGTGTTCAGACAACTAATGAAAAACTGTTTTTT	CASSVQTTNEKLFF
few	15	TRBV11-3	TRBJ1-1	TRBD1	TGTGCCAGCAGCCCGGGGACAGGGGCGATCACTGAAGCTTTCTTT	CASSPGTGAITEAFF
-	14	TRBV3-1/TRBV3-2	TRBJ2-7	-	TGTGCCAGCAGCCCCCGGGAGTTGCCCTACGAGCAGTACTTC	CASSPRELPYEQYF
few	15	TRBV30	TRBJ2-3	TRBD2	TGTGCCTGGTGGAGAGGACTAGCGGTCACAGATACGCAGTATTTT	CAWWRGLAVTDTQYF
few	12	TRBV27	TRBJ1-3	-	TGTGCCAGCGTGGGGAGTGGAAACACCATATATTTT	CASVGSGNTIYF
-	14	TRBV9	TRBJ1-5	TRBD1	TGTGCCAGCAGCGTGACAGGGGATAATCAGCCCCAGCATTTT	CASSVTGDNQPQHF
-	14	TRBV3-1/TRBV3-2	TRBJ1-1	TRBD1	TGTGCCAGCAGCCAATCTGACAGGGCCCCTGAAGCTTTCTTT	CASSQSDRAPEAFF
-	15	TRBV5-1	TRBJ2-7	TRBD2	TGCGCCAGCGGATGGCGGGAGGGCCGGGACGGCGAGCAGTACTTC	CASGWREGRDGEQYF
many	16	TRBV6-5	TRBJ1-4	TRBD1	TGTGCCAGCAGTTACGCGACAGGCAGGGGGAATGAAAAACTGTTTTTT	CASSYATGRGNEKLFF
-	12	TRBV2	TRBJ1-5	TRBD1	TGTGCCAGCGCGGCAGGGGGTCAGCCCCAGCATTTT	CASAAGGQPQHF
-	13	TRBV30	TRBJ1-5	-	TGTGCCTGGAGCGTGTCCGGGGAACAGCCCCAGCATTTT	CAWSVSGEQPQHF
-	16	TRBV13	TRBJ1-2	TRBD1	TGTGCCAGCAGCCGAATAGTTACAGGGGGCATCTATGGCTACACCTTC	CASSRIVTGGIYGYTF
-	13	TRBV7-3	TRBJ1-2	-	TGTGCCAGCAGCTTAACCGAGGTCTATGGCTACACCTTC	CASSLTEVYGYTF
-	14	TRBV27	TRBJ2-1	-	TGTGCCAGCAGGGCCTTTTGGACAGACAATGAGCAGTTCTTC	CASRAFWTDNEQFF
-	16	TRBV5-1	TRBJ2-1	-	TGCGCCAGCAGCTTGCGTGGCAGGGGAATTTACAATGAGCAGTTCTTC	CASSLRGRGIYNEQFF
-	13	TRBV28	TRBJ2-7	TRBD1	TGTGCCAGCAGTCGGACAGGTTCAGCGGAGCAGTACTTC	CASSRTGSAEQYF
-	15	TRBV19	TRBJ2-7	TRBD1	TGTGCCAGTACCAAGGGGACAGAAACCCTTTACGAGCAGTACTTC	CASTKGTETLYEQYF
-	14	TRBV9	TRBJ2-7	TRBD2	TGTGCCAGCAGCCTAGCGGGAGGGCCGTACGAGCAGTACTTC	CASSLAGGPYEQYF
-	13	TRBV11-3	TRBJ1-6	-	TGTGCCAGCAGCTTAGATCGTCGGTCACCCCTCCACTTT	CASSLDRRSPLHF
-	16	TRBV7-2	TRBJ2-6	-	TGTGCCAGCAGCAAAACCAGGGTCTCTGGGGCCAACGTCCTGACTTTC	CASSKTRVSGANVLTF
-	15	TRBV5-8	TRBJ2-1	TRBD2	TGTGCCAGCAGCTTCCGGGGGGAAGGCTACAATGAGCAGTTCTTC	CASSFRGEGYNEQFF
-	17	TRBV5-1	TRBJ1-6	TRBD1	TGCGCCAGCAGCGGTACTTACAGGGGGCGTGCAGGCTCACCCCTCCACTTT	CASSGTYRGRAGSPLHF
-	17	TRBV10-3	TRBJ1-6	-	TGTGCCATCAGTGAGTCGAGAGGCGGCATAGAGTCCTCACCCCTCCACTTT	CAISESRGGIESSPLHF
-	15	TRBV5-1	TRBJ2-5	TRBD2	TGCGCCAGCAGCTTGACTAGCGGGAGTTTAGAGACCCAGTACTTC	CASSLTSGSLETQYF
-	15	TRBV7-7	TRBJ2-5	TRBD2	TGTGCCAGCAGCTTAGGTCTAGCGGGAGAAGAGACCCAGTACTTC	CASSLGLAGEETQYF
-	14	TRBV5-1	TRBJ1-2	-	TGCGCCAGCAGCCGAGGTGGGGAGTCCCCTGGCTACACCTTC	CASSRGGESPGYTF
once	15	TRBV5-4	TRBJ2-3	TRBD2	TGTGCCAGCAGTTCCGGCGCGGGAGGGACAGATACGCAGTATTTT	CASSSGAGGTDTQYF
-	14	TRBV6-5	TRBJ1-6	-	TGTGCCAGCAGGCCCGGTAGCTATAATTCACCCCTCCACTTT	CASRPGSYNSPLHF
few	14	TRBV29-1	TRBJ2-7	TRBD2	TGCAGCGTTGACCTAGCGGGAAGAAACTACGAGCAGTACTTC	CSVDLAGRNYEQYF
few	15	TRBV10-1	TRBJ2-1	TRBD1	TGCGCCAGCAGTGATTTTAGGGACAGGGGGGATGAGCAGTTCTTC	CASSDFRDRGDEQFF
few	11	TRBV30	TRBJ2-7	TRBD2	TGTGCCTGGGCCACAGGACTAGCGAAGTACTTC	CAWATGLAKYF
-	15	TRBV28	TRBJ2-3	-	TGTGCCAGCACTGGGTCGGGAGCTAGCGCAGATACGCAGTATTTT	CASTGSGASADTQYF